This T cell receptor (beta chain) was recorded in a study of T cells after yellow fever vaccination. Study-wide results and limits: A weaker secondary response peaked on day 5, the primary on day 15. After the booster, over 95% of CD4 and around nine tenths of CD8 primary-response clones were re-detected.

Using its own MiXCR run on the 5' RACE reads, TCRdb lists one record per CDR3 protein. Of a few hundred thousand distinct CDR3 sequences listed, around 10% are singletons. This CDR3 contains 15 residues. V was pared by 1 base and J by 4 bases, with 6 bases of the junction left unmatched. Germline CDR1 is SGHNT and CDR2 is YYREEE (reference sequence). This clonotype was recorded a few times. No antigen is known for it. The chain recombines TRBV5-4 with TRBJ2-5, with 8 bases identical to TRBD2. The material sequenced was PBMCs, taken on the day of the first yellow fever vaccination. This sequence originates from a young man who received the YFV17D yellow fever vaccine. The CDR3 loop reads CASSLYGGAGETQYF. CDR3 DNA sequence: TGTGCCAGCAGCTTGTACGGGGGGGCGGGAGAGACCCAGTACTTC. The full variable domain, with the rest looked up from reference TRBV5-4 and TRBJ2-5, is ETGVTQSPTHLIKTRGQQVTLRCSSQSGHNTVSWYQQALGQGPQFIFQYYREEENGRGNFPPRFSGLQFPNYSSELNVNALELDDSALYLCASSLYGGAGETQYFGPGTRLLVL.